This T cell receptor (beta chain) was found in a study of cytomegalovirus exposure and HLA in healthy donors (dated by TCRdb to the late 2010s). About the investigation overall: An earlier analysis of a few hundred of the donors reported 276 Gb of sequence data and 90 million to 120 million unique TCR beta sequences obtained from about 180 million T cells. An early release that covered about 600 HLA-typed donors contained approximately 300 gigabases of sequencing data and about 93 million unique TCR sequences. The genetic ancestry cluster associated with self-reported Caucasian donors included about four fifths of the roughly 400 genotyped donors. The study aimed to test whether signatures of past pathogen exposure could be identified by cataloging public T cell receptors. The study profiled the T cell repertoires of under 700 subjects by immunosequencing and related them to cytomegalovirus serostatus. Along with the roughly 610-subject first cohort, a separate validation cohort of roughly 110 different subjects was used. To predict cytomegalovirus infection status, the study combined high-throughput TCR immunosequencing, statistical association of individual TCRs with disease status, and machine learning. To study patterns of TCR occurrence, a later analysis re-analyzed previously published TCR beta repertoires from 600 to 750 donors and added high-resolution HLA genotyping. Rather than using new phenotypic data, the later analysis identified candidate immune exposures from TCR beta sequences and from how often those sequences occurred across donors. In an earlier analysis of roughly 580 of the donors, high-throughput TCR beta sequencing was used to judge whether each TCR beta V gene segment behaved as functional or pseudogenic. Donor age, sex, ethnicity and CMV serostatus were compiled together with the repertoire data. A later genetic analysis took genome-wide SNP genotypes for about 55% of the roughly 670 donors and used that subset as a discovery cohort. Every discovery cohort repertoire had been produced on one sequencing platform. HLA typing covered class I and class II loci at four-digit resolution. The number of typed donors differed by locus: about 620-640 for A, B, C, DRB1 and DQB1; 500 to 550 for DQA1; around 580 for DPA1; and around 470 for DPB1. Roughly 5 DR-DQ haplotypes were treated as single units for association and clustering because of strong linkage in the cohort. Among approximately 370 genotyped donors of the cohort, an average of about 240,000 unique TCR beta nucleotide sequences was sequenced per donor, of which roughly 17% were non-productive.

Library preparation was by the immunoSEQ multiplex PCR assay. A mixture of 60 forward primers for TCR Vbeta segments and 13 reverse primers for TCR Jbeta segments was used in the multiplex PCR. Amplification of the CDR3 region of rearranged TCR beta genes was performed with a multiplex PCR assay on genomic DNA. Amplified TCR beta libraries were sequenced as 87-base-pair reads on the Illumina HiSeq System. The paper's data handling went like this. A later analysis counted approximately 76 million unique TCR beta chains across the 600 to 850 repertoires, and some 12 million of these chains were shared by at least two donors. To remove PCR and sequencing errors, raw reads were error-corrected and collapsed into unique sequences using a nearest-neighbor algorithm that merged closely related sequences. To assign V, D and J gene segments, CDR3 sequences were aligned to IMGT reference sequences. For a sequence to be retained, at least a six-nucleotide match to both a V gene segment and a J gene segment was required. A rearrangement counted as productive if the CDR3 had no stop codons and remained in frame with V and J, and every other rearrangement counted as non-productive. Following IMGT convention, CDR3 was defined as the stretch from the second conserved V-encoded cysteine up to the conserved J-encoded phenylalanine. In an earlier analysis of 587 of the donors, sequences lacking an unambiguous match to a single V gene segment were excluded. An earlier analysis of 587 of the donors classified V segments as functional when productive rearrangements were above 56.7% and as segregating when the standard deviation between donors was above 5%. A statistical classification framework was built to diagnose cytomegalovirus status from the catalog of TCR beta chain sequences. In a later analysis, TCR nucleotide sequences were compared against IMGT/GENE-DB human TR gene sequences so that V and J genes could be assigned. The TCRdist pipeline was used in a later analysis to assign CDR3 sequences and most-parsimonious VDJ recombination scenarios. In a later analysis, each TCR beta chain was defined by its CDR3 amino acid sequence together with its V-gene family, and reads without a unique V-gene family were excluded. As a way to deal with suspected cross-contamination and a sequencing artifact, a later analysis dropped more than 500 nucleotide sequences that were highly shared and had low generation probability. A later analysis calculated a clonal expansion index for each public chain from normalized within-repertoire ranks of inferred template counts. Generation probabilities in a later analysis came from a VDJ recombination model fitted to out-of-frame rearrangements, and those results were checked against IGoR. A later analysis scored TCR-TCR, TCR-HLA and TCR-CMV co-occurrence with hypergeometric tests, applying a repertoire-size bias correction to TCR pairs. A later analysis estimated false discovery rates by permuting HLA or CMV assignments 20 times. In a later analysis, co-occurring TCRs were grouped with DBSCAN, and TCRdist sequence similarity was added when clustering was performed within HLA-allele-positive subsets. Repertoires with fewer than 30,000 or more than 120,000 public chains were left out of co-occurrence clustering, as were a handful of repertoires with anomalous nucleotide sharing. As stored in TCRdb, this immuneACCESS dataset retains in-frame rearrangements with V and J assigned. A fraction of the clones does not appear; measured against another copy, unresolved V genes explain less than half of the discrepancy, and the remainder lacks a known reason. The V and J calls and the clone size are those of that table, but D and trimming were determined from the DNA. The sample table lists some 190,000 clones, roughly a tenth of them with a count of one. The ten largest clones represent 1% to 1.5% of the sample.

This clone was seen a few times. There is no known antigen for this receptor. Per-base qualities were not stored, and no clone one base away is much larger. The cohort comprised some 730 healthy bone marrow donors. Cohort members were all nominally healthy when sampled, although unrecorded immune exposures were likely present. The donor tested CMV seropositive and was one of the 289 seropositive cohort members. Every donor gave a peripheral blood sample, and the peripheral blood mononuclear cells from that sample were used for TCR beta sequencing. Genomic DNA was extracted from the blood cell samples with the Qiagen DNeasy Blood Extraction Kit. According to the germline V gene, CDR1 reads SQVTM and CDR2 reads ANQGSEA. Including the terminal cysteine and phenylalanine, the CDR3 comprises 12 residues. Solely the CDR3 DNA is kept, with 36 bases framed from the first base. The germline V end is reduced by 2 bases and the J end by 10 bases; junction bases left unmatched: 7.

Overall study outcomes, separate from this receptor: The sequencing pipeline was judged likely to have produced a cluster of highly shared sequence variants as a technical artifact. At a false discovery rate of 0.05, a later analysis linked under 20,000 TCR beta sequences to specific HLA alleles. A total of around 150 TCR beta chains were listed by the study as associated with cytomegalovirus. According to a later analysis, TCR association rates differed among HLA loci, with DRB1 alleles showing the most associated TCRs and HLA-C alleles showing the fewest. Some IMGT-functional V segments, including TRBV6-2 and TRBV6-3, could not be told apart with the 87-base-pair reads, so those segments were excluded. In vitro tests confirmed that a few of the cytomegalovirus-associated TCR beta chains recognize cytomegalovirus antigens. Presence/absence analyses assumed roughly uniform sequencing depth across donors, an assumption that may not hold. Because HLA typing was unavailable for some donors at each locus, only the typed subset was used in association tests. In a later analysis, HLA-associated TCR beta chains showed more clonal expansion and lower generation probabilities than non-associated chains that were equally common. In an earlier analysis of approximately 590 of the donors, most TCR beta V segments appeared in productive rearrangements about 87% or about 30% of the time, broadly matching IMGT annotations. Immune exposure information for the cohort was limited to CMV serostatus. A further reported finding was that TCR beta sequences accurately predicted the HLA-A and HLA-B alleles for most subjects in the first cohort. In both the original and validation cohorts, the classifier was reported to diagnose cytomegalovirus status with high specificity and sensitivity. When HLA alleles, especially DR and DQ, strongly co-occurred, TCR associations were difficult to assign to individual alleles. This cohort had only TCR beta chains sequenced, and the lack of alpha or paired-chain data limited which features could be detected. V-gene and J-gene trimming of TCR beta chains was associated with a missense DCLRE1C variant in a later genetic analysis, and the association was replicated in an independent cohort. About 15 rarely observed V segments, including chromosome 9 orphons, were excluded from the earlier analysis of approximately 600 of the donors because counts were too low. Correlated functional status among segregating V segments might be attributable to linkage disequilibrium, but an unknown experimental factor could not be ruled out. Compared with the roughly 670-donor mean, donors in an Asian-associated ancestry cluster had fewer N-insertions in productive TCRs, according to a later genetic analysis. According to a later analysis, most CMV-associated TCR beta chains appeared to be HLA-restricted, and the HLA associations seemed to be driven largely by CMV exposure. Across donors, most TCR sequences were observed very rarely, whereas some public TCRs were present in many individuals. In a later analysis, several top co-occurrence clusters were reported to appear linked to parvovirus B19, influenza, CMV and Epstein-Barr virus. The authors suggested that the approach could potentially be extended to other disease states and immunological phenotypes.

The V and J segments used are TRBV29-1 and TRBJ1-1; 7 central nucleotides agree with TRBD1. Sequences were obtained from PBMCs. The sequence was obtained from a woman in her 30s in good health and CMV-seropositive. The DNA sequence follows: TGCAGCGTTGAAACAGGGGAAGAGAGAGCTTTCTTT. Its protein reads: CSVETGEERAFF.